This T cell receptor (beta chain) stems from a study of CD8+ T cells in alopecia areata. Reverse transcribed after extraction, RNA yielded cDNA as the sequencing template. Sequencing used immunoSEQ multiplex PCR; TCRdb keeps in-frame clones, though not all of them. The sample holds 110,000 to 150,000 clones, roughly 50% seen once. The CDR3 is 14 residues long. Germline V gene lookup returns CDR1 SQVTM and CDR2 ANQGSEA. Between the trimmed V and J ends, which lost 0 bases and 4 bases, there was a span of 12 bases. Treatment given: oral pan-JAK inhibitor, 5-10 mg twice daily. The starting material was CD8+ T cells sorted from blood, obtained at week 4, from a patient treated with tofacitinib. The chain employs TRBV29-1 and TRBJ1-2; D is undetermined. This TCR was recovered from a human donor with alopecia areata. CDR3 nucleotides: TGCAGCGTTGAAGATCCCCGGACGGTCTATGGCTACACCTTC. Protein sequence: CSVEDPRTVYGYTF.